This record concerns one TCR beta chain sequence. The antigen remains undetermined. The CDR3 contains 12 residues. Germline V lookup: CDR1 SGHRS, CDR2 YFSETQ. V lost 4 bases and J 3 bases, leaving 8 bases between the germline ends. The sample originates from a study of T cell responses to AZD1222 COVID-19 vaccine. Findings of the study overall: Vaccine-related CD4 TCRs covered spike, predominating at 160-218 and 743-854. Epitopes outside B.1.351 and B.1.1.7 mutated regions reportedly drew nearly half of spike TCRs. Seropositivity was recorded at baseline in only 6 or 7 AZD1222 recipients. Females outnumbered males among donors, who were mostly white British; clonal diversity was possibly underestimated.

Using immunoSEQ multiplex PCR, the repertoire was profiled, and TCRdb retains in-frame clones only, with some absent. The sample consists of about 110,000 clones, about 94% of them appearing once. The V and J genes are TRBV5-1 and TRBJ2-7, with unresolved D. The receptor comes from an adult who received the AZD1222 COVID-19 vaccine. Sample: peripheral blood, taken 28 days after the second AZD1222 dose. CDR3 nucleotides: TGCGCCAGCAGCGCCCGTGGCTACGAGCAGTACTTC. It yields the protein CASSARGYEQYF.